This is a list of T cell receptor beta chains from one sample in a study of sequential checkpoint blockade in melanoma. The protocol was immunoSEQ multiplex PCR, while the TCRdb copy is restricted to in-frame clones and leaves out a portion. The sample records approximately 10,000 clones, over 60% being singletons. The sequencing here drew on CD8+ T cells sorted from blood (inferred from file names), taken from a patient given nivolumab and ipilimumab in sequence. The source is a human donor with melanoma. CDR3s include the opening cysteine and the closing phenylalanine or tryptophan. Each record gives: J gene, V gene, CDR3 protein.

J gene: TRBJ2-7
V gene: TRBV28
CDR3 protein: CASSPRGTGIAYEQYF

J gene: TRBJ2-2
V gene: TRBV29-1
CDR3 protein: CSVGGQGGFTGELFF

J gene: -
V gene: TRBV7-3
CDR3 protein: CASSLPEGWIYEQYF

J gene: TRBJ2-1
V gene: TRBV7-9
CDR3 protein: CASSPLRGRAYNEQFF

J gene: TRBJ2-3
V gene: TRBV9
CDR3 protein: CASSGQGSGYTDTQYF

J gene: TRBJ2-2
V gene: TRBV6-6
CDR3 protein: CASSKGLAGNTGELFF

J gene: TRBJ2-1
V gene: TRBV19
CDR3 protein: CASSLLDTQNEQFF

J gene: TRBJ2-5
V gene: TRBV28
CDR3 protein: CASSSLAGGAQETQYF

J gene: TRBJ2-1
V gene: TRBV4-1
CDR3 protein: CASSFQAGGSYNEQFF

J gene: TRBJ2-4
V gene: TRBV5-1
CDR3 protein: CASSPGQSAKNIQYF

J gene: TRBJ2-1
V gene: TRBV7-9
CDR3 protein: CASSLKAGGKNEQFF

J gene: TRBJ2-7
V gene: TRBV7-9
CDR3 protein: CASSLRSSEGGLEQYF

J gene: TRBJ2-1
V gene: TRBV5-1
CDR3 protein: CASSLGGGSVYNEQFF

J gene: TRBJ2-7
V gene: TRBV4-2
CDR3 protein: CASSPARGESGYEQYF

J gene: TRBJ2-3
V gene: TRBV4-3
CDR3 protein: CASSQGGSADTDTQYF

J gene: TRBJ1-1
V gene: TRBV30
CDR3 protein: CAHGVSNTEAFF

J gene: TRBJ2-1
V gene: TRBV9
CDR3 protein: CASSRLAGLRNEQFF

J gene: TRBJ2-1
V gene: TRBV4-1
CDR3 protein: CASSQVVGREKGGEQFF

J gene: TRBJ1-4
V gene: TRBV28
CDR3 protein: CASRPITGHNEKLFF

J gene: TRBJ2-1
V gene: TRBV13
CDR3 protein: CASSLGRQGSYNEQFF

J gene: TRBJ2-7
V gene: TRBV7-2
CDR3 protein: CASSLSPGGEQYF

J gene: TRBJ2-7
V gene: TRBV18
CDR3 protein: CASSPKDHRGRVGQYF

J gene: TRBJ1-2
V gene: TRBV4-2
CDR3 protein: CASSQRQGLLNGYTF

J gene: TRBJ2-7
V gene: TRBV5-1
CDR3 protein: CASSLYGYSGRYDEQYF

J gene: TRBJ2-1
V gene: TRBV9
CDR3 protein: CASSVGAGPYNEQFF

J gene: TRBJ2-7
V gene: TRBV28
CDR3 protein: CASSPGDSIPYEQYF

J gene: TRBJ2-1
V gene: TRBV4-3
CDR3 protein: CASSQDPGLNNEQFF

J gene: TRBJ1-2
V gene: TRBV9
CDR3 protein: CASSVESDRIYGYTF

J gene: TRBJ2-7
V gene: TRBV27
CDR3 protein: CASSTNPGTSAYEQYF

J gene: TRBJ2-7
V gene: TRBV29-1
CDR3 protein: CSGTVDGEQYF

J gene: TRBJ2-7
V gene: TRBV7-9
CDR3 protein: CASSAGQRTSDEQYF

J gene: TRBJ2-5
V gene: TRBV7-9
CDR3 protein: CASSPYRGGEETQYF

J gene: TRBJ2-7
V gene: TRBV6-1
CDR3 protein: CASSNRDRAHEQHF

J gene: TRBJ2-1
V gene: TRBV7-9
CDR3 protein: CASSGPGLAIYNEQFF

J gene: TRBJ2-1
V gene: TRBV9
CDR3 protein: CASSVGEAAYNEQFF

J gene: TRBJ1-4
V gene: TRBV14
CDR3 protein: CASSQVGAANEKLFF

J gene: TRBJ2-1
V gene: TRBV18
CDR3 protein: CASSPGGTGPTSSYNEQFF

J gene: TRBJ2-2
V gene: TRBV11-3
CDR3 protein: CASSDYDRGDTGELFF

J gene: TRBJ2-3
V gene: TRBV6-1
CDR3 protein: CASSVGRDTDTQYF

J gene: TRBJ1-1
V gene: TRBV6-5
CDR3 protein: CASSYRNTEAFF

J gene: TRBJ2-1
V gene: TRBV21-1
CDR3 protein: CASSKTGQGVYEQFF

J gene: TRBJ2-7
V gene: TRBV11-2
CDR3 protein: CASSLGTGSYEQYF

J gene: TRBJ2-3
V gene: TRBV29-1
CDR3 protein: CSVGVARPTDTQYF

J gene: TRBJ2-7
V gene: TRBV7-2
CDR3 protein: CASSIYRIPYEQYF

J gene: TRBJ2-7
V gene: TRBV7-7
CDR3 protein: CASSLGTGPYEQYF

J gene: TRBJ2-7
V gene: TRBV20-1
CDR3 protein: CSARASYEQYF

J gene: TRBJ2-7
V gene: TRBV5-6
CDR3 protein: CASSLGGDFYEQYF

J gene: TRBJ2-7
V gene: TRBV5-6
CDR3 protein: CASSLGGDFYEQYF

J gene: TRBJ1-1
V gene: TRBV11-3
CDR3 protein: CASSFRGRNTEAFF

J gene: TRBJ2-1
V gene: TRBV6-5
CDR3 protein: CASSSTSGGYNEQFF

J gene: TRBJ2-7
V gene: TRBV27
CDR3 protein: CASSLFIAGSSYEQYF

J gene: TRBJ2-5
V gene: TRBV19
CDR3 protein: CASSIASGETQYF

J gene: TRBJ1-2
V gene: TRBV28
CDR3 protein: CASSLGGIDYGYTF

J gene: TRBJ1-1
V gene: TRBV7-8
CDR3 protein: CASSFTRVTEAFF

J gene: TRBJ1-6
V gene: TRBV4-1
CDR3 protein: CASTQTSRVPPSPLHF

J gene: TRBJ2-3
V gene: TRBV5-1
CDR3 protein: CASSSWGQGAGDTQYF

J gene: TRBJ1-5
V gene: TRBV27
CDR3 protein: CASSSLNRGRDSNQPQHF

J gene: TRBJ2-3
V gene: TRBV7-9
CDR3 protein: CASSQRRLSSTDTQYF